This TCR beta chain was captured in a study of control samples from healthy donors and cancer patients. The data were produced by immunoSEQ multiplex PCR, yet TCRdb's version contains in-frame clones alone and is incomplete. In the table there are about 100,000 clones, approximately 84% of which are singletons. The sequenced material came from blood. This TCR was recovered from a woman in her fifties or sixties in good health.

DNA for the CDR3: TGTGCCAGCAGTGAAATGAGGACCCGATCTTTTGGGCAGTACGTC. It is translated as CASSEMRTRSFGQYV. This chain links TRBV6-1 with TRBJ2-7; D unresolved. The length of the CDR3 is 15 residues. Germline V gene sequence: CDR1 MNHNS, CDR2 SASEGT. Trimming stripped 2 bases from V and 9 bases from J, with 20 bases between.